Listed here are 3 T cell receptor beta chains from one sample, sequenced in a study of glioma-infiltrating T cells. TCR alpha and beta CDR3 regions were amplified from RNA using iRepertoire nested multiplex PCR. A single record per CDR3 protein comes from TCRdb applying MiXCR to the multiplex PCR reads. In the table there are around 120,000 distinct CDR3 sequences, more than 20% of which are singletons. The sequenced material came from glioma tissue, nonneoplastic brain tissue, or PBMCs (not recorded which). All receptors derive from a human donor with low-grade glioma or glioblastoma, undergoing nonglioma brain surgery, or in good health (not recorded which).

A single count supports this clonotype. The rearrangement joins TRBV3-1 to TRBJ2-7; D gene ambiguous. Germline CDR1 reads LGHDT; CDR2 reads YNNKEL (reference sequence). V lost 6 bases and J lost 1, with 13 bases in between. The CDR3 runs 14 residues. The CDR3 loop reads CASSRGPVSYEQYV. In DNA, the CDR3 is TGTGCCAGCAGTCGCGGACCCGTTTCCTACGAGCAGTACGTC.

This clonotype has just a few counts. The V call is TRBV14, the J call TRBJ2-1; D not certain. Germline CDR1 and CDR2: SGHDN and FVKESK. The CDR3 is 13 residues long. Trimming shortened V by 1 base and J by 4 bases, and 5 bases separated the two germline ends. For the CDR3, the DNA is TGTGCCAGCAGCCAAGTTCAATACAATGAGCAGTTCTTC. It translates to CASSQVQYNEQFF.

This clonotype showed up many times. The chain employs TRBV20-1 and TRBJ2-5, with no clear D. Trimming stripped 5 bases from V and 2 bases from J, with 18 bases between. In germline, CDR1 is DFQATT, CDR2 SNEGSKA (reference sequence). The CDR3 sequence is 15 residues long. The CDR3: CSAPKHEDAQETQYF. In DNA form, the CDR3 reads TGCAGTGCTCCCAAACACGAGGATGCGCAAGAGACCCAGTACTTC.